Listed here is a single TCR beta chain. The antigen is not known. These data originate in a study of T cells in localized non-small cell lung cancer. Profiling relied on immunoSEQ multiplex PCR, and the TCRdb table lists in-frame clones only, not all of them. This sample has roughly 9,900 clones, with approximately 50% found just once. Study-wide points: For the top 100 tumor clones, a median about 57 also appeared in adjacent lung. Uninvolved nearby lung showed the greatest T cell clonality, exceeding that found in tumor.

With 10 bases removed from V and 0 bases from J, the gap between germline ends came to 10 bases. The germline V gene has CDR1 LNHDA and CDR2 SQIVND (reference sequence). This CDR3 region has 13 residues. The receptor was isolated from a woman aged 40-69 years with stage II squamous cell lung carcinoma. This specimen consisted of lymph node tissue, obtained before any cancer treatment. The chain links TRBV19 to TRBJ1-5; D perhaps matches TRBD1 (5 bases). CDR3 bases: TGTGCCACCCTGAGGGGTAGCAATCAGCCCCAGCATTTT. This encodes CATLRGSNQPQHF.